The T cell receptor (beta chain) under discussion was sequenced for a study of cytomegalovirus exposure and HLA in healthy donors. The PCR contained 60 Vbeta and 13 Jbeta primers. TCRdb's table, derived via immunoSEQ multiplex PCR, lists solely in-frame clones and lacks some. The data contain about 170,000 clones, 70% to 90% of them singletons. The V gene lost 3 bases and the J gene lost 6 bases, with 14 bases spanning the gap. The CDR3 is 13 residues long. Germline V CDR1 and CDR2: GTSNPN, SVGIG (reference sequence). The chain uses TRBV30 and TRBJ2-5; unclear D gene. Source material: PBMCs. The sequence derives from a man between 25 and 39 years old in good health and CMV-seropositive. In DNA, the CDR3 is TGTGCCTGGAGCTGGGCAGGCGTTAAGACCCAGTACTTC. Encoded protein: CAWSWAGVKTQYF.